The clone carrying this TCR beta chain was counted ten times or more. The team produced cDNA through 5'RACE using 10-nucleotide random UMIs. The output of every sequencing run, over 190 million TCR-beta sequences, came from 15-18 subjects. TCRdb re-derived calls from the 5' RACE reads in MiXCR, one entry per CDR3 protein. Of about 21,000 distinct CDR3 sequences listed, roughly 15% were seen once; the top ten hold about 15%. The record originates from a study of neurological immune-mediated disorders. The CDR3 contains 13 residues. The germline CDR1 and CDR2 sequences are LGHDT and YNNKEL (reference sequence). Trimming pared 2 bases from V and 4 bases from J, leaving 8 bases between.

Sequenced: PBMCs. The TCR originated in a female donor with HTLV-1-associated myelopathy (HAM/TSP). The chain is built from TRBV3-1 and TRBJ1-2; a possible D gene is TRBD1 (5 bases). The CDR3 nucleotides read TGTGCCAGCAGCCAAAGGGGAACCTATGGCTACACCTTC. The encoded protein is CASSQRGTYGYTF.